What follows are 26 T cell receptor beta chains derived from one specimen sequenced in a study of blood T cell repertoires in COVID-19. Some clones are missing from TCRdb's copy, which holds only in-frame ones; the method was immunoSEQ multiplex PCR. This sample has around 180,000 clones; roughly three quarters occur once, and the top ten carry 12%. The sequenced sample consisted of peripheral blood. Source of these receptors: a woman aged 80 or over with COVID-19, enrolled during active disease.

The chain couples TRBV2 to TRBJ2-7; D might be TRBD2 (5 bases). Germline CDR1 SNHLY, CDR2 FYNNEI. This CDR3 contains 12 residues. Between the trimmed V and J ends, which lost 10 bases and 1 base, there was a span of 11 bases. CDR3 protein: CAILGASYEQYF. Written as DNA, the CDR3 is TGTGCCATCCTGGGAGCTTCCTACGAGCAGTACTTC.

The rearrangement uses TRBV7-2 and TRBJ1-1; possible D gene TRBD1, 5 bases. V was shortened by 5 bases and J by 11 bases, with 18 bases between the two germline ends. The CDR3 loop spans 13 amino acids. Germline V gene data show CDR1 as SGHTA and CDR2 as FQGNSA. In DNA, the CDR3 is TGTGCCAGCAGCACTGACGGGGGAGCGGATGCTTTCTTT. Translation gives CASSTDGGADAFF.

The V gene is TRBV15, the J gene TRBJ1-6, with TRBD1 as a possible D gene (5 bases). V lost 0 bases and J lost 7, with 10 bases in between. There are 15 residues in the CDR3. Per germline, CDR1 LNHNV and CDR2 YYDKDF (reference sequence). This CDR3 is CATSRDLGGNSPLHF. For the CDR3, the DNA is TGTGCCACCAGCAGAGATCTGGGGGGGAATTCACCCCTCCACTTT.

The chain combines TRBV7-3 with TRBJ2-2; 7 bases map to TRBD1. The J segment lost 4 bases and the V segment lost 3 bases, leaving 8 bases of the junction unmatched. The CDR3 length is 16 residues. Looked up from germline, CDR1 is SGHTA and CDR2 is FQGTGA. CDR3 sequence reads: CASSFTGAPGTGELFF. CDR3 bases: TGTGCCAGCAGCTTTACAGGGGCCCCGGGCACCGGGGAGCTGTTTTTT.

The V call is TRBV19, the J call TRBJ2-1, with D possibly matching TRBD1 (5 bases). The CDR3 totals 13 residues. The V end was cut by 5 bases, the J end by 4 bases, with 9 bases between. CDR1 is LNHDA, CDR2 SQIVND, per germline (reference sequence). In nucleotides, the CDR3 is TGTGCCAGTAGTGTGACAGCATACAATGAGCAGTTCTTC. Its translation: CASSVTAYNEQFF.

The chain uses TRBV7-6 and TRBJ2-1; D may be TRBD2 (6 bases). The CDR3 extends over 18 amino acids. V was cut by 1 base and J by 2 bases, with 18 bases left in between. CDR1 and CDR2 from the germline V gene are SGHVS and FNYEAQ. The chain's CDR3 is CASSLGAGRANPYNEQFF. CDR3 coding DNA: TGTGCCAGCAGCTTAGGAGCGGGCAGGGCGAATCCCTACAATGAGCAGTTCTTC. The full variable domain, completed using reference TRBV7-6 and TRBJ2-1, is GAGVSQSPRYKVTKRGQDVALRCDPISGHVSLYWYRQALGQGPEFLTYFNYEAQQDKSGLPNDRFSAERPEGSISTLTIQRTEQRDSAMYRCASSLGAGRANPYNEQFFGPGTRLTVL.

The V call is TRBV6-4, the J call TRBJ2-4; D is perhaps TRBD1 (6 bases). The CDR3 extends over 20 amino acids. Trimming removed 0 bases from V and 0 bases from J, with 21 bases in between. Germline CDR1 and CDR2: MRHNA and SNTAGT. In nucleotides, the CDR3 is TGTGCCAGCAGTGACTCGAAGTGGGTCTGGACAGAACTAGCCAAAAACATTCAGTACTTC. It yields the protein CASSDSKWVWTELAKNIQYF.

The V gene is TRBV28, the J gene TRBJ2-3; perhaps TRBD1 as D (5 bases). From germline, CDR1 is MDHEN and CDR2 SYDVKM. The CDR3 runs 12 residues. Trimming shortened V by 1 base and J by 6 bases, and 5 bases separated the two germline ends. The CDR3 sequence is CASSLYRDTQYF. For the CDR3, the DNA is TGTGCCAGCAGTTTATACAGGGATACGCAGTATTTT.

With regard to this clone: The sample holds other DNA sequences that translate to the same CDR3. The chain uses TRBV11-2 and TRBJ2-7, with D possibly matching TRBD1 (5 bases). The CDR3 length is 14 residues. The germline CDR1 and CDR2 sequences are SGHAT and FQNNGV. Trimming cost V 0 bases and J 0 bases, with 6 bases left between them. The CDR3 region has the DNA TGTGCCAGCAGCTTAGACAGGGTCTCCTACGAGCAGTACTTC. Encoded protein: CASSLDRVSYEQYF.

The chain carries TRBV23-1 and TRBJ2-3; 9 bases match TRBD1. TRBV23-1 carries the ORF label, with uncertain function. The length of the CDR3 is 17 residues. With 1 base clipped from V and 6 bases from J, the junction kept 11 bases outside the gene matches. The CDR3 DNA is TGCGCCAGCAGTCAATGTAGCCGGGACAGGGCCCCCGATACGCAGTATTTT. Protein: CASSQCSRDRAPDTQYF.

The rearrangement joins TRBV7-9 to TRBJ1-6; D not certain. In germline, CDR1 is SEHNR, CDR2 FQNEAQ (reference sequence). V shed 3 bases and J shed 7 bases, with 13 bases lying between them. The CDR3 spans 15 residues. The CDR3 nucleotides are TGTGCCAGCAGCTTCTCGAGGATAGGCAATTCACCCCTCCACTTT. Its protein is CASSFSRIGNSPLHF.

CDR3 sequence (DNA): TGTGCCAGCAGCCAAGGTCGGAGGGGCGGACAGCCCCAGCATTTT. This encodes CASSQGRRGGQPQHF. The chain links TRBV14 to TRBJ1-5, with D possibly matching TRBD1 (5 bases). The germline V and J ends were trimmed by 1 base and 7 bases, with 14 bases remaining between them. Germline V gene lookup returns CDR1 SGHDN and CDR2 FVKESK. The CDR3 covers 15 residues.

The rearrangement joins TRBV18 to TRBJ2-7; D perhaps matches TRBD2 (7 bases). Germline V lookup: CDR1 KGHSH, CDR2 LQKENI. The CDR3 consists of 15 residues. Between the trimmed V and J ends, which lost 1 base and 5 bases, there was a span of 15 bases. This chain's CDR3 is CASSPRGGDLHEQYF. The CDR3 nucleotides read TGTGCCAGCTCACCACGGGGGGGCGATCTACACGAGCAGTACTTC.

This clone was observed once. The chain couples TRBV7-9 to TRBJ2-3; D is unresolved. Germline CDR1 reads SEHNR; CDR2 reads FQNEAQ (reference sequence). V lost 4 bases and J lost 5, with 10 bases in between. The CDR3 runs to 13 residues. CDR3 bases: TGTGCCAGCAGCTCCCAGGCCGGAGATACGCAGTATTTT. Translation: CASSSQAGDTQYF.

The rearrangement links TRBV19 to TRBJ2-1, with 8 bases aligning to TRBD2. CDR3 length: 12 amino acids. V was clipped by 8 bases and J by 7 bases; unmatched bases: 4. Germline V gene lookup returns CDR1 LNHDA and CDR2 SQIVND (reference sequence). The CDR3 region is CASGSSGNEQFF. In DNA, the CDR3 is TGTGCCAGTGGATCTAGCGGGAATGAGCAGTTCTTC.

This clone has only one observation. CDR3 region: CASSYLSGGAPDTQYF. The CDR3 DNA is TGCGCCAGCAGCTACCTTAGCGGGGGGGCCCCAGATACGCAGTATTTT. The chain recombines TRBV5-1 with TRBJ2-3; 11 nucleotides line up with TRBD2. J was trimmed by 4 bases and V by 3 bases; bases with no gene match: 7. Germline CDR1 and CDR2: SGHRS and YFSETQ. The CDR3 runs 16 residues.

This chain joins TRBV5-6 and TRBJ1-2; 7 bases line up with TRBD1. V dropped 4 bases and J dropped 9; count of bases not matched to a gene: 12. The V gene's germline CDR1 is SGHDT and CDR2 YYEEEE. The CDR3 length is 14 residues. The CDR3, as DNA: TGTGCCAGCAGCCGCCGACAGGGACGGGTTAGCTACACCTTC. Translating it yields CASSRRQGRVSYTF.

The chain is built from TRBV5-1 and TRBJ1-1, with 7 bases identical to TRBD1. Germline V gene data show CDR1 as SGHRS and CDR2 as YFSETQ. Trimming cost V 0 bases and J 4 bases; bases outside gene matches: 6. The CDR3 runs 15 residues. The CDR3: CASSLVPGGFTEAFF. CDR3 nucleotide sequence: TGCGCCAGCAGCTTGGTTCCAGGGGGTTTCACTGAAGCTTTCTTT.

The chain is built from TRBV14 and TRBJ1-4; no clear D gene. Germline CDR1 is SGHDN and CDR2 is FVKESK. V dropped 0 bases and J dropped 13 bases, with 12 bases sitting between them. The CDR3 totals 13 residues. CDR3: CASSQDTGRALFF. CDR3 in DNA: TGTGCCAGCAGCCAAGATACCGGGCGGGCACTGTTTTTT. Full variable domain (rest looked up from reference TRBV14 and TRBJ1-4): EAGVTQFPSHSVIEKGQTVTLRCDPISGHDNLYWYRRVMGKEIKFLLHFVKESKQDESGMPNNRFLAERTGGTYSTLKVQPAELEDSGVYFCASSQDTGRALFFGSGTQLSVL.

The CDR3 DNA follows: TGTGCCAGCAGCCAAGATCCATGGGGAGACCAGCCCCAGCATTTT. Translation: CASSQDPWGDQPQHF. The genes are TRBV3-1 (or the pseudogene TRBV3-2) and TRBJ1-5; the D is unclear. Trimming cost V 0 bases and J 7 bases, with 13 bases left between them. The CDR3 totals 15 residues. Germline CDR1 and CDR2: LGHDT and YNNKEL (reference sequence).

The chain employs TRBV4-1 and TRBJ1-3, with TRBD1 matching 9 bases. Unmatched junction bases numbered 1, after V lost 1 base and J lost 0 bases. The CDR3 covers 16 residues. Germline V lookup: CDR1 MGHRA, CDR2 YSYEKL. CDR3: CASSQATGGSGNTIYF. The CDR3 bases are TGCGCCAGCAGCCAAGCGACAGGGGGCTCTGGAAACACCATATATTTT.

This chain connects TRBV5-8 to TRBJ2-7; 9 positions match TRBD1. The CDR3 length is 15 residues. Trimming took 4 bases from V and 6 from J; bases not matched to a gene: 11. CDR1 is SGHTS and CDR2 is YDEGEE in the germline V gene. CDR3 residues: CASSPAGTGYPEQYF. DNA of the CDR3: TGTGCCAGCAGCCCGGCCGGGACAGGGTATCCCGAGCAGTACTTC.

This rearrangement joins TRBV4-1 to TRBJ2-7, with D maybe TRBD1 (5 bases). Per germline, CDR1 MGHRA and CDR2 YSYEKL. V lost 2 bases, J lost 2 bases, and 13 bases lay in between. This CDR3 comprises 15 residues. The CDR3 DNA reads as TGCGCCAGCAGCCAATTACAGGCACGGCCCTACGAGCAGTACTTC. Translating it yields CASSQLQARPYEQYF.

V is TRBV11-3 and J is TRBJ2-1; 8 nucleotides agree with TRBD2. The CDR3 length is 17 residues. J lost 6 bases, V lost 1 base, and 11 bases had no gene match. Looked up from germline, CDR1 is SGHNT and CDR2 is YENEEA. CDR3 in DNA: TGTGCCAGCAGCTTAGGTCCGGGACTAGTTACGGGCAATGAGCAGTTCTTC. Translating it yields CASSLGPGLVTGNEQFF. The entire variable domain, with the rest obtained from reference TRBV11-3 and TRBJ2-1, is as follows: EAGVVQSPRYKIIEKKQPVAFWCNPISGHNTLYWYLQNLGQGPELLIRYENEEAVDDSQLPKDRFSAERLKGVDSTLKIQPAELGDSAVYLCASSLGPGLVTGNEQFFGPGTRLTVL.

This sequence joins TRBV7-9 and TRBJ2-1; 8 bases map to TRBD1. This CDR3 contains 15 residues. The V and J ends lost 2 bases and 4 bases, in that order; junction bases with no gene match: 4. Germline values: CDR1 SEHNR, CDR2 FQNEAQ (reference sequence). The CDR3 nucleotides are TGTGCCAGCAGCTTACGGGGACAGGTATACAATGAGCAGTTCTTC. This codes for CASSLRGQVYNEQFF.

The J gene is TRBJ2-2, the V gene TRBV5-4; 8 nucleotides align to TRBD1. The CDR3 spans 16 residues. The V and J ends lost 2 bases and 1 base, in that order; junction bases with no gene match: 4. Germline CDR1 is SGHNT and CDR2 is YYREEE (reference sequence). The CDR3 nucleotides are TGTGCCAGCAGCTTTCTCGGGACAGGGAACACCGGGGAGCTGTTTTTT. Its translation is CASSFLGTGNTGELFF.